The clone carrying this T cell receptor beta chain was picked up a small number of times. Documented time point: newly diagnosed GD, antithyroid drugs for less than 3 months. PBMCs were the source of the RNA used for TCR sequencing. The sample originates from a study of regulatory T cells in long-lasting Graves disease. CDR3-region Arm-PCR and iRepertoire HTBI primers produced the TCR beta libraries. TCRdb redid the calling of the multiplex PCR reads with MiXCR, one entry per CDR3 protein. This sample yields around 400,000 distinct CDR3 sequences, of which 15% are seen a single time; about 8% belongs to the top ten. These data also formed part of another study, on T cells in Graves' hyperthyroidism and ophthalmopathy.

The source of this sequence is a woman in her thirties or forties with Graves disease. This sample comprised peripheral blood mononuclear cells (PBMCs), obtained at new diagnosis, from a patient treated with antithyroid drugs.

As DNA, the CDR3 is TGTGCCAGCAGCATCACCCTTCGACTAGGCCGGAGCACCGGGGAGCTGTTTTTT. Translated, it gives CASSITLRLGRSTGELFF. The chain has TRBV11-2 and TRBJ2-2; D is perhaps TRBD2 (6 bases). The germline V gene has CDR1 SGHAT and CDR2 FQNNGV. V lost 5 bases and J lost 4, with 23 bases in between. This CDR3 is built from 18 residues.